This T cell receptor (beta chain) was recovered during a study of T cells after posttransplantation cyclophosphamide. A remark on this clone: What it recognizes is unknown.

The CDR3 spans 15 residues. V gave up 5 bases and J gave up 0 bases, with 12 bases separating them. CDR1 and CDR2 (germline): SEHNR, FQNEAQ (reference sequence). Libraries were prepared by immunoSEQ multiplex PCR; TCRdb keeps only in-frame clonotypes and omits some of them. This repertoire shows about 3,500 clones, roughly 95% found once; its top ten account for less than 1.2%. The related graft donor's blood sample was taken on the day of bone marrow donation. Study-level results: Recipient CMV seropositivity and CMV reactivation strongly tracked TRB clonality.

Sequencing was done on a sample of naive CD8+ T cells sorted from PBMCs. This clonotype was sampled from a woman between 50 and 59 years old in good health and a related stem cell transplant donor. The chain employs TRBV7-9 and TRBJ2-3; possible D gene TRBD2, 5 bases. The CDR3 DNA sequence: TGTGCCAGCAGCCTCCCGGGAATGAGCACAGATACGCAGTATTTT. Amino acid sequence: CASSLPGMSTDTQYF.